Here is one TCR beta chain with its context. Its target antigen remains unknown. No much larger clone is present one base from it, and per-base qualities are unavailable. This specimen belongs to a study of blood T cells in healthy people across ages (dated by TCRdb to the mid-2010s). For the study in its entirety: In model experiments, template switching captured roughly one uniquely barcoded TCR beta cDNA molecule for every two T cells. Two additional independent replicas of 1 million unique cDNA reads from the same blood draw were analyzed for two donors (one aged 18 to 30 and one aged 80 or older). Using deep sequencing normalized with unique cDNA molecular identifiers, the study measured how TCR beta repertoire diversity changes with age. To avoid experimental bias, donors of different ages were spread randomly across the sequencing lanes. The donors were divided into four age groups: young (average approximately 17 years), middle-aged (about 40), aged (about 61) and long-lived (roughly 82).

To prepare the library, 5' RACE was applied. Sequencing used an Illumina HiSeq 2500. The second PCR ran for roughly 7 to 11 cycles and used a J-beta primer mix along with a sample-barcoded 5' primer. Each TCR beta cDNA molecule received a unique molecular identifier from a template-switch 5' adaptor carrying 12 random nucleotides. Each sample yielded at least 3 million CDR3-containing paired-end reads. First-strand cDNA was synthesized from all RNA with the Mint cDNA synthesis kit, primed by a TRBC-specific oligonucleotide. Following uracil-DNA glycosylase treatment, all cDNA underwent a first 18-cycle PCR with the universal primers M1SS and BC2_uni_R. Under the source paper's analysis protocol: For normalization, 1 million high-quality reads were randomly selected from each sample, with every read carrying a distinct molecular identifier. Reads with shared molecular identifiers were discarded instead of being binned into consensus sequences. MiTCR, set to a Q25 quality threshold and the strictest error-elimination algorithm, was used for CDR3 identification, clonotype clustering and error correction. A nonparametric unseen species model with Euler transformation was used to estimate lower-bound total TCR beta diversity. TCRdb reran the public reads through fastp at Q25 and MiXCR, keeping productive beta chains. Each entry is one CDR3 protein sequence, shown with its most common DNA and genes. TCRdb's processing, not the authors', yielded these V and J calls. In this sample the table shows roughly 2 million distinct CDR3 sequences, about 50% of which occur a single time. Of the sample, less than 2.5% is held by the ten largest clones.

Systemically healthy Caucasian individuals from Russia, around 39 in total and aged 6 to 90 years, were included as donors. Roughly 10 milliliters of peripheral blood were drawn from each donor into EDTA-treated Vacutainer tubes. Ficoll-Paque density-gradient centrifugation was used to isolate PBMCs, with at least 7 million per sample. Trizol reagent was used to extract total RNA from the PBMCs, yielding at least 6 micrograms per sample. For every donor, flow cytometry on a PBMC aliquot measured the percentage of naive CD45RAhigh/CD27high T cells. CDR1 and CDR2 (MNHEY, SVGEGT) derive from the germline V gene. The CDR3 spans 16 residues, from the cysteine through the phenylalanine. Here the CDR3 DNA is all that survives: 48 bases in frame from base 1. Germline trimming: 4 bases from V, 5 bases from J; junction bases outside gene matches: 6. Study-wide conclusions, independent of this receptor: As age increased, observed TCR beta diversity per million T cells dropped in a roughly linear way, and a significant reduction was already evident by age 40. Estimates of total diversity based on one million sequenced T cells were regarded as lower bounds and as underestimates. Compared with the aged group, the long-lived group had more naive CD4+ T cells, fewer expanded clones and increased TCR diversity, suggesting age selection. The percentage of naive T cells measured by flow cytometry correlated strongly with observed TCR beta diversity. Since profiling was done on bulk unsorted PBMCs, naive and antigen-experienced compartments could not be conclusively compared. Donor CMV infection status was unknown, potentially confounding age-related changes in expanded clonotypes.

This TCR was recovered from a woman between 40 and 55 years old in good health. The sequence is built from TRBV6-2 or TRBV6-3 and TRBJ2-4; 12 central nucleotides agree with TRBD2. Sequenced input: blood. The CDR3 region: CASSSQTSGGQNIQYF. The DNA sequence is given as TGTGCCAGCAGTTCCCAAACTAGCGGGGGGCAAAACATTCAGTACTTC.